These 23 T cell receptor beta chains were all obtained from the same sample, sequenced in a study of immune characterization of retroperitoneal liposarcoma. A single record per CDR3 protein comes from TCRdb applying MiXCR to the PCR reads. Of roughly 11,000 distinct CDR3 sequences listed, roughly 30% are singletons. The sample taken for sequencing was tumor tissue. The receptors originated from a female donor with retroperitoneal liposarcoma.

This clonotype was found many times. The chain employs TRBV7-8 and TRBJ2-5, with TRBD1 identical over 7 bases. CDR1 and CDR2 (germline): SGHVS, FQNEAQ. CDR3 length equals 15 residues. V was clipped by 1 base and J by 5 bases; unmatched bases: 7. In DNA, the CDR3 is TGTGCCAGCAGCTTAGTTAGGGGGCTAATGGAGACCCAGTACTTC. Its protein product is CASSLVRGLMETQYF.

This clonotype is categorized as medium-sized (0.01 to 0.1%). The chain links TRBV27 to TRBJ1-5; D call uncertain. Trimming removed 6 bases at V and 4 bases at J, with 10 bases between. The CDR3 runs to 13 residues. CDR1 is MNHEY, CDR2 SMNVEV, per germline (reference sequence). CDR3 nucleotide sequence: TGTGCCAGCAGCCGGATCGGGAATCAGCCCCAGCATTTT. This encodes CASSRIGNQPQHF.

The CDR3: CASTLRRPNEQFF. The CDR3 region has the DNA TGTGCCAGCACCCTACGACGCCCCAATGAGCAGTTCTTC. The V and J genes are TRBV6-1 and TRBJ2-1; D is ambiguous. The ends were cut back, 7 bases at V and 6 bases at J, with 13 bases in the middle. Germline loops: CDR1 MNHNS, CDR2 SASEGT. This CDR3 has 13 residues.

By frequency in the sample, this clonotype is medium-sized. The V call is TRBV12-3 or TRBV12-4, the J call TRBJ2-7, with D perhaps matching TRBD2 (5 bases). V lost 7 bases, J lost 4 bases, and 14 bases lay in between. This CDR3 has 13 amino acids. The DNA of the CDR3 is TGTGCCAGCATGGATCCCGGCGGGTACGAGCAGTACTTC. Its translation: CASMDPGGYEQYF.

This clonotype was observed a few times. The gene calls are TRBV11-2 and TRBJ2-1, with TRBD2 matching 7 bases. With the DNA end fitting TRBJ2-5 better, the J assignment may be wrong. Looked up from germline, CDR1 is SGHAT and CDR2 is FQNNGV. The CDR3 loop spans 14 amino acids. CDR3 nucleotide sequence: TGTGCCAGCAGGCTGGGGGGGAAACAAGAGACCCAGTACTTC. Translating gives CASRLGGKQETQYF.

The chain recombines TRBV11-3 with TRBJ1-2; weak D call: TRBD1 (6 bases). CDR3 size: 15 residues. V dropped 6 bases and J dropped 4 bases, with 18 bases sitting between them. Germline V gives CDR1 SGHNT, CDR2 YENEEA. The CDR3: CASSQSRTEAYGYTF. CDR3 nucleotide sequence: TGTGCCAGCAGTCAATCGAGGACAGAGGCCTATGGCTACACCTTC.

This clonotype is medium-sized (0.01 to 0.1%) within its sample. The V gene is TRBV7-8, the J gene TRBJ2-7; tentatively, D is TRBD2 (5 bases). Germline V gene sequence: CDR1 SGHVS, CDR2 FQNEAQ. V was pared by 3 bases and J by 0 bases, with 12 bases between. This CDR3 is built from 15 residues. This chain's CDR3 is CASSLDPGFSYEQYF. Here the CDR3 DNA reads TGTGCCAGCAGCTTGGACCCGGGATTCTCCTACGAGCAGTACTTC.

The rearrangement joins TRBV27 to TRBJ1-2, with a possible D match to TRBD1 (5 bases). CDR3 length: 12 residues. From germline, CDR1 is MNHEY and CDR2 SMNVEV (reference sequence). V lost 8 bases and J 1 base, leaving 8 bases between the germline ends. CDR3: CASGQGNYGYTF. CDR3 nucleotides: TGTGCCAGCGGGCAGGGTAACTATGGCTACACCTTC.

Only a few counts were recorded for this clonotype. The rearrangement links TRBV7-9 to TRBJ2-7; D is perhaps TRBD2 (6 bases). The CDR3 is 15 amino acids. Germline V CDR1 and CDR2: SEHNR, FQNEAQ (reference sequence). V was cut by 5 bases and J by 1 base, with 15 bases left in between. CDR3 region: CASSPGTPSSYEQYF. CDR3 nucleotides: TGTGCCAGCAGCCCCGGGACTCCTTCTTCCTACGAGCAGTACTTC.

This clonotype is termed medium-sized. The chain carries TRBV6-1 and TRBJ2-3, with D unclear. Looked up from germline, CDR1 is MNHNS and CDR2 is SASEGT. V dropped 6 bases and J dropped 5 bases, with 18 bases sitting between them. The CDR3 covers 15 residues. CDR3 in DNA: TGTGCCAGCAGCCTTAGACGGACGGAGCAAGATACGCAGTATTTT. Encoded protein: CASSLRRTEQDTQYF.

This clonotype was observed at least ten times. This rearrangement joins TRBV10-3 to TRBJ2-2; 8 bases map to TRBD2. Trimming at V came to 3 bases and at J to 6 bases, leaving 3 bases not matched to a gene. This CDR3 contains 14 residues. Germline V lookup: CDR1 ENHRY, CDR2 SYGVKD. CDR3 DNA: TGTGCCATCAGTGATGTCGGGGGGGCCGGGGAGCTGTTTTTT. Residues: CAISDVGGAGELFF.

This clonotype was seen more than once but under ten times. V and J are TRBV6-1 and TRBJ2-4; D is perhaps TRBD1 or TRBD2 (5 bases each). Looked up from germline, CDR1 is MNHNS and CDR2 is SASEGT. This CDR3 contains 14 residues. The V end lost 2 bases, the J end lost 11 bases, and 16 bases lay between the germline ends. The CDR3 DNA is TGTGCCAGCAGTGAATTGGGACGGACATACCTTCAGTACTTC. It encodes CASSELGRTYLQYF.

The gene calls are TRBV6-6 and TRBJ2-1, with 7 bases matching TRBD2. The CDR3 has 14 residues. Germline trimming cut 4 bases from V and 10 bases from J; bases unmatched to any gene: 10. The germline gives CDR1 MNHNY, CDR2 SVGAGI (reference sequence). The CDR3 loop reads CASSLVTGGYEQFF. The CDR3 DNA reads as TGTGCCAGCAGTTTGGTAACGGGGGGTTACGAGCAGTTCTTC.

There are a few counts of this clonotype. This chain uses TRBV6-1 with TRBJ2-1; D may be TRBD2 (7 bases). Germline lookup yields CDR1 MNHNS and CDR2 SASEGT. V was clipped by 4 bases and J by 5 bases, with 18 bases between them. This CDR3 has 16 residues. The CDR3 DNA reads as TGTGCCAGCAGTGGACCAGGGAGGGGGGGAAACAATGAGCAGTTCTTC. Amino acids: CASSGPGRGGNNEQFF.

On this clonotype: An end of the junction differs from the germline gene, which may be a read error. This chain links TRBV4-1 with TRBJ1-2, with D unresolved. The CDR3 extends over 15 amino acids. Germline CDR1 and CDR2: MGHRA and YSYEKL. CDR3 residues: CASSQDPGGSYGYIF. The CDR3 region has the DNA TGCGCCAGCAGCCAAGATCCCGGAGGATCGTATGGCTACATCTTC.

The chain recombines TRBV6-1 with TRBJ1-5; D is perhaps TRBD1 (6 bases). The germline V gene has CDR1 MNHNS and CDR2 SASEGT. V was clipped by 6 bases and J by 7 bases, with 19 bases between them. This CDR3 has 15 amino acids. CDR3 amino acids: CASSPSGAARQPQHF. The CDR3 DNA reads TGTGCCAGCAGCCCCTCAGGGGCGGCACGGCAGCCCCAGCATTTT.

The genes are TRBV12-3 or TRBV12-4 and TRBJ2-7, with D perhaps matching TRBD2 (6 bases). There are 13 residues in the CDR3. V was cut by 5 bases and J by 2 bases, with 10 bases left in between. This CDR3 reads CASSASGAYEQYF. The CDR3 DNA reads TGTGCCAGCAGTGCGTCGGGAGCCTACGAGCAGTACTTC.

The table lists this clonotype with many counts. The rearrangement links TRBV7-9 to TRBJ1-1; maybe TRBD1 (6 bases). The CDR3 consists of 15 residues. V was trimmed by 5 bases and J by 10 bases, leaving 23 bases between them. In germline, CDR1 is SEHNR, CDR2 FQNEAQ (reference sequence). The CDR3, as DNA: TGTGCCAGCAGCCCTAGTAGGGCAGGGGCTAGAGGAGCTTTCTTT. Its protein product is CASSPSRAGARGAFF.

This clonotype was picked up one time. The chain is built from TRBV11-2 and TRBJ2-1; perhaps TRBD1 as D (7 bases). This CDR3 region has 16 residues. Looked up from germline, CDR1 is SGHAT and CDR2 is FQNNGV. V was cut by 4 bases and J by 4 bases, with 17 bases left in between. This CDR3 reads CASSYQGGNLYNEQFF. In nucleotides, the CDR3 is TGTGCCAGCAGCTACCAGGGGGGAAATTTGTACAATGAGCAGTTCTTC.

This clonotype is judged medium-sized. V usage is TRBV7-2 and J usage is TRBJ2-5; D unclear. Germline assignment: CDR1 SGHTA and CDR2 FQGNSA. Trimming took off 3 bases at V and 4 bases at J, with 9 bases between the two ends. The CDR3 spans 13 residues. The chain's CDR3 is CASSFQVGETQYF. The CDR3, as DNA: TGTGCCAGCAGCTTTCAGGTGGGAGAGACCCAGTACTTC.

This clonotype is large. The CDR3 region is CASGGRGVTDTQYF. In DNA, the CDR3 is TGTGCCAGCGGGGGTCGGGGGGTCACAGATACGCAGTATTTT. V usage is TRBV6-1 and J usage is TRBJ2-3; 7 positions agree with TRBD2. Germline CDR1 is MNHNS and CDR2 is SASEGT. This CDR3 is built from 14 residues. V was pared by 8 bases and J by 2 bases, with 7 bases of the junction left unmatched.

This clonotype has only a few counts. The rearrangement uses TRBV12-3 or TRBV12-4 and TRBJ2-1; 10 positions agree with TRBD2. CDR3 length: 13 amino acids. J gave up 3 bases and V 8 bases, and 1 base lay outside the gene matches. The CDR3, as DNA: TGTGCCAGCGGGACTAGCGACTACAATGAGCAGTTCTTC. Translating gives CASGTSDYNEQFF.

This sequence joins TRBV11-1 and TRBJ2-7, with D possibly matching TRBD2 (6 bases). Deletions cut 5 bases from V and 5 bases from J, with 7 bases between. The germline CDR1 and CDR2 sequences are SGHAT and FQDESV (reference sequence). This CDR3 contains 11 residues. CDR3 DNA sequence: TGTGCCAGCAGCAGGAGGGACGAGCAGTACTTC. Amino acids: CASSRRDEQYF.